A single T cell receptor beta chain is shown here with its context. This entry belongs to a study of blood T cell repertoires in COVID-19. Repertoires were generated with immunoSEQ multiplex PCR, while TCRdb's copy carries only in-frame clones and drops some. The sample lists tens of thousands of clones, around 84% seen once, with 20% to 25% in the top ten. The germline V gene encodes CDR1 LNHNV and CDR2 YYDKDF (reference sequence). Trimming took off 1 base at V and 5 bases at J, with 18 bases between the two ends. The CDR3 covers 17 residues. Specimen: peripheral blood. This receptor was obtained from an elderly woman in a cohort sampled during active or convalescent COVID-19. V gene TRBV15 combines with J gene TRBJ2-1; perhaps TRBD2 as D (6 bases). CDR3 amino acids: CATSRVVYSGVDNEQFF. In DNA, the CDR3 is TGTGCCACCAGCAGAGTGGTATATTCGGGAGTGGACAATGAGCAGTTCTTC.